These 3 T cell receptor beta chains were all obtained from the same sample, sequenced in a study of T cell repertoires in cytomegalovirus infection. TCRdb re-derived calls from the reads in MiXCR, one entry per CDR3 protein. The sample lists roughly 600,000 distinct CDR3 sequences; 20% to 25% were seen once. Sequencing input: CD8+ T cells from PBMCs. The receptors were sampled from a human donor in good health (CMV status not recorded). Some clones in this sample may be carry-over from other donors' samples.

This clonotype was picked up many times. This chain uses TRBV7-6 with TRBJ2-1; D may match TRBD1 or TRBD2 (6 bases each). Trimming took off 2 bases at V and 3 bases at J, with 17 bases between the two ends. The CDR3 has 17 amino acids. Germline loops: CDR1 SGHVS, CDR2 FNYEAQ. The CDR3 nucleotides are TGTGCCAGCAGCTTAAGGGATTGGGGGGACAACTACAATGAGCAGTTCTTC. Protein: CASSLRDWGDNYNEQFF.

Turning to this clonotype: The junction and the germline gene differ at one end; a read error may be behind it. CDR3 loop: CAASSGHNYGYTF. CDR3 sequence (DNA): TGTGCCGCCAGCAGCGGACATAACTATGGCTACACCTTC. V gene TRBV15 combines with J gene TRBJ1-2; possibly TRBD1 for D (5 bases). Germline V lookup: CDR1 LNHNV, CDR2 YYDKDF (reference sequence). This CDR3 spans 13 amino acids.

This clonotype was counted only a few times. The rearrangement links TRBV7-6 to TRBJ2-1, with D possibly TRBD2 on 5 matching bases. V was shortened by 0 bases and J by 9 bases, with 12 bases between the two germline ends. From germline, CDR1 is SGHVS and CDR2 FNYEAQ. CDR3 length: 14 residues. Here the CDR3 reads CASSLASSGPEQFF. Written as DNA, the CDR3 is TGTGCCAGCAGCTTAGCGTCCAGCGGCCCTGAGCAGTTCTTC. Based on the CDR3 plus reference TRBV7-6 and TRBJ2-1, the full variable domain is GAGVSQSPRYKVTKRGQDVALRCDPISGHVSLYWYRQALGQGPEFLTYFNYEAQQDKSGLPNDRFSAERPEGSISTLTIQRTEQRDSAMYRCASSLASSGPEQFFGPGTRLTVL.